One and the same sample provided the 6 T cell receptor beta chains below, sequenced in a study of long-term antiretroviral therapy in people with HIV. Run at survey level, the immunoSEQ assay was version v3.0. TCRdb's table, derived via immunoSEQ multiplex PCR, lists solely in-frame clones and lacks some. Here the sample spans about 26,000 clones, around 87% being singletons. The input for sequencing was unsorted PBMCs, taken approximately 2.6 years after starting antiretroviral therapy. The receptor set was obtained from a middle-aged man with HIV.

The V call is TRBV6-5, the J call TRBJ1-6; possibly TRBD1 for D (6 bases). This CDR3 is 15 amino acids long. The V and J ends lost 4 bases and 8 bases respectively, with 15 bases between them. Germline loops: CDR1 MNHEY, CDR2 SVGAGI. CDR3 residues: CASSLGGPRHSPLHF. The CDR3 bases are TGTGCCAGCAGTTTAGGGGGGCCGCGTCATTCACCCCTCCACTTT.

CDR3 DNA: TGTGCCAGCAGCGTAGGGAACACTAACTATGGCTACACCTTC. Amino acid sequence: CASSVGNTNYGYTF. This chain connects TRBV9 to TRBJ1-2; no clear D gene. Germline V gene lookup returns CDR1 SGDLS and CDR2 YYNGEE. Deletions cut 0 bases from V and 0 bases from J, with 6 bases between. The CDR3 totals 14 residues.

CDR3 nucleotide sequence: TGTGCCAGCACCGCAGAGTCGACAGCACCGGGAAGTGGCGGCTATGGCTACACCTTC. This codes for CASTAESTAPGSGGYGYTF. The chain has TRBV28 and TRBJ1-2, with D perhaps matching TRBD1 (5 bases). V was trimmed by 7 bases and J by 4 bases, leaving 31 bases between them. The CDR3 has 19 amino acids. CDR1 is MDHEN, CDR2 SYDVKM, per germline.

This chain links TRBV18 with TRBJ1-3; TRBD1 aligns across 9 bases. Germline trimming cut 0 bases from V and 5 bases from J; bases unmatched to any gene: 5. This CDR3 spans 16 amino acids. Germline CDR1 reads KGHSH; CDR2 reads LQKENI. The CDR3 protein is CASSPPLGQGRNTIYF. DNA for the CDR3: TGTGCCAGCTCACCACCGCTGGGACAGGGACGAAACACCATATATTTT.

The chain combines TRBV19 with TRBJ1-5, with a possible D match to TRBD1 (5 bases). The ends were cut back, 5 bases at V and 7 bases at J, with 15 bases in the middle. CDR3 length: 14 amino acids. The germline CDR1 and CDR2 sequences are LNHDA and SQIVND (reference sequence). CDR3 nucleotides: TGTGCCAGTAGTCCACAGGTCACCCGGCAGCCCCAGCATTTT. Its translation is CASSPQVTRQPQHF.

In nucleotides, the CDR3 is TGTGCCAGCAGTTTACCGTCCTACGAGCAGTACTTC. Its translation: CASSLPSYEQYF. The V and J genes are TRBV27 and TRBJ2-7; D is uncertain. V gave up 2 bases and J gave up 1 base, with 3 bases separating them. This CDR3 has 12 amino acids. Germline CDR1 MNHEY, CDR2 SMNVEV (reference sequence).